The 6 T cell receptor beta chains below all came from one sample that was sequenced in a study of cytomegalovirus exposure and HLA in healthy donors (dated by TCRdb to 2015 to 2018). The method was the immunoSEQ multiplex PCR assay. A mixture of 60 forward primers for TCR Vbeta segments and 13 reverse primers for TCR Jbeta segments was used in the multiplex PCR. This is the immuneACCESS table as TCRdb keeps it, with only in-frame sequences that have V and J called. A part of the clones is gone; compared with another copy, unresolved V genes explain less than half, and the rest is unexplained. The sample table shows 250,000 to 350,000 clones, and 70% to 90% are seen once. The ten largest account for 3.5% to 4% of the sample. Input material: PBMCs. The receptors stem from a man aged 40-50 years in good health and CMV-seropositive.

V and J are TRBV11-3 and TRBJ1-3; the D is unclear. The germline V and J ends were trimmed by 1 base and 3 bases, with 4 bases remaining between them. Germline-derived CDR1 and CDR2 are SGHNT and YENEEA. CDR3 length: 13 residues. This chain's CDR3 is CASSLGVGNTIYF. The CDR3 DNA follows: TGTGCCAGCAGCTTAGGAGTTGGAAACACCATATATTTT.

The chain joins TRBV10-3 to TRBJ2-7; 11 nucleotides align to TRBD2. Trimming removed 2 bases from V and 5 bases from J; junction bases left unmatched: 8. There are 16 residues in the CDR3. Per the germline V gene, CDR1 is ENHRY and CDR2 is SYGVKD. The CDR3 loop is CAISEPTSGSKDEQYF. CDR3 in DNA: TGTGCCATCAGTGAGCCAACTAGCGGGAGTAAGGACGAGCAGTACTTC.

The chain recombines TRBV5-4 with TRBJ2-2; D gene uncertain. The CDR3 is 14 residues long. With 2 bases removed from V and 1 base from J, the gap between germline ends came to 6 bases. The germline CDR1 and CDR2 sequences are SGHNT and YYREEE (reference sequence). The CDR3 sequence: CASSLNWNTGELFF. DNA for the CDR3: TGTGCCAGCAGCTTAAACTGGAACACCGGGGAGCTGTTTTTT.

This clone was seen just once. V is TRBV4-2 and J is TRBJ2-2; TRBD2 might be the D (5 bases). The germline V and J ends were trimmed by 0 bases and 5 bases, with 10 bases remaining between them. CDR3 size: 15 residues. Germline CDR1 and CDR2: LGHNA and YNFKEQ. CDR3 in DNA: TGTGCCAGCAGCCAAGATTTGGGAGTGACCGGGGAGCTGTTTTTT. Its protein product is CASSQDLGVTGELFF.

The chain uses TRBV27 and TRBJ1-1; 7 positions match TRBD1. The CDR3 covers 14 residues. The V gene end was trimmed by 3 bases and the J gene end by 4 bases; junction bases not matched to a gene: 5. Germline CDR1 and CDR2: MNHEY and SMNVEV (reference sequence). The CDR3 DNA reads TGTGCCAGCAGTTTCAGGGGGTCGGGCACTGAAGCTTTCTTT. It codes for CASSFRGSGTEAFF.

The genes are TRBV10-1 and TRBJ2-1; no firm D call. Per germline, CDR1 WNHNN and CDR2 SYGVQD (reference sequence). V lost 3 bases to trimming and J lost 0 bases, with 9 bases between them. The CDR3 is made up of 15 amino acids. CDR3: CASSDGAYSYNEQFF. The CDR3 nucleotides read TGCGCCAGCAGTGACGGAGCGTACTCCTACAATGAGCAGTTCTTC.